This TCR beta chain was captured by sequencing in a study of cytomegalovirus exposure and HLA in healthy donors. In the case of this clone: Its antigen remains unknown.

Study-level points and caveats: A missense DCLRE1C variant was associated with V- and J-gene trimming of TCR beta chains in a later analysis, and an independent cohort replicated the association.

V was clipped by 0 bases and J by 3 bases; unmatched bases: 5. CDR3 length: 17 amino acids. Germline V gene sequence: CDR1 LNHNV, CDR2 YYDKDF (reference sequence). With 60 Vbeta and 13 Jbeta primers, the PCR was carried out. The assay was immunoSEQ multiplex PCR, and TCRdb's table has in-frame clones only and misses some. This table has 150,000 to 200,000 clones, approximately 81% appearing once. The receptor was derived from a man between 18 and 29 years old in good health and CMV-seropositive. The sample was PBMCs. The chain recombines TRBV15 with TRBJ2-1; TRBD2 agrees at 10 bases. The CDR3 nucleotides read TGTGCCACCAGCAGAGATACCCTAGCGGGGGACTACAATGAGCAGTTCTTC. This encodes CATSRDTLAGDYNEQFF.